The 18 T cell receptor beta chains below were found in one sample sequenced in a study of spatial heterogeneity in lung cancer. Time point in this sample: sample taken at primary tumor resection. TCRs were sequenced from unsorted whole RNA of tumor, nontumor lung or PBMC. MiXCR, applied by TCRdb to the 5' RACE reads, yields one record per CDR3 protein. The repertoire has around 40,000 distinct CDR3 sequences, around 5.8% of them found once; the top ten carry around a tenth. The sequenced sample was PBMCs, obtained at surgery. Receptors originate from a male donor with early-stage non-small cell lung cancer.

This clonotype has ten or more counts. The genes are TRBV12-3 or TRBV12-4 and TRBJ2-3; D not certain. The CDR3 is made up of 14 amino acids. Trimming took off 5 bases at V and 0 bases at J, with 9 bases between the two ends. CDR3 region: CASSISGSTDTQYF. In DNA, the CDR3 is TGTGCCAGCAGTATATCAGGTAGCACAGATACGCAGTATTTT.

The chain links TRBV3-1 to TRBJ1-1, with D unresolved. Trimming left V 4 bases short and J 0 bases short, with 9 bases between. CDR1 and CDR2 (germline): LGHDT, YNNKEL (reference sequence). This CDR3 is built from 14 residues. CDR3 sequence: CASSRRGLNTEAFF. The CDR3 DNA reads as TGTGCCAGCAGCCGTCGAGGGTTGAACACTGAAGCTTTCTTT.

This clonotype was seen at least ten times. This chain connects TRBV11-2 to TRBJ1-1; D unresolved. V was cut by 1 base and J by 5 bases, with 20 bases left in between. Germline CDR1 reads SGHAT; CDR2 reads FQNNGV. The length of the CDR3 is 17 residues. This chain's CDR3 is CASSLVKDYNLGTEAFF. The CDR3 region has the DNA TGTGCCAGCAGCTTAGTTAAGGACTACAACCTGGGAACTGAAGCTTTCTTT.

This clonotype was found many times. V is TRBV29-1 and J is TRBJ2-7; tentative D call: TRBD1 (6 bases). The germline gives CDR1 SQVTM, CDR2 ANQGSEA. The CDR3 is 15 residues long. V was pared by 0 bases and J by 5 bases, with 17 bases between. Written as DNA, the CDR3 is TGCAGCGTTGAAGATCCAGAGACAGGTAGCCACGAGCAGTACTTC. It yields the protein CSVEDPETGSHEQYF.

This clonotype has at least ten counts. The chain couples TRBV20-1 to TRBJ2-7; maybe TRBD1 (6 bases). The ends were cut back, 6 bases at V and 3 bases at J, with 15 bases in the middle. This CDR3 is built from 13 residues. Germline loops: CDR1 DFQATT, CDR2 SNEGSKA (reference sequence). This chain's CDR3 is CSASHRDHYEQYF. CDR3 in DNA: TGCAGTGCGTCCCACAGGGACCACTACGAGCAGTACTTC.

This clonotype was seen at least ten times. This sequence joins TRBV7-2 and TRBJ1-1, with no clear D. CDR1 and CDR2 (germline): SGHTA, FQGNSA. CDR3 size: 19 residues. The germline V and J ends were trimmed by 0 bases and 2 bases, with 22 bases remaining between them. The CDR3 loop is CASSLAEGDMRVRNTEAFF. CDR3 DNA: TGTGCCAGCAGCTTAGCCGAGGGAGATATGCGCGTGCGAAACACTGAAGCTTTCTTT.

This clonotype has ten or more counts. This rearrangement joins TRBV4-1 to TRBJ2-7; 12 nucleotides align to TRBD2. Looked up from germline, CDR1 is MGHRA and CDR2 is YSYEKL. The CDR3 runs to 17 residues. J gave up 2 bases and V 2 bases, and 7 bases lay outside the gene matches. In nucleotides, the CDR3 is TGCGCCAGCAGCCAAAGGACTGGACTAGCGGGGACCTACGAGCAGTACTTC. This encodes CASSQRTGLAGTYEQYF.

This clonotype was picked up a small number of times. The rearrangement joins TRBV6-2 or TRBV6-3 to TRBJ2-6, with 12 positions matching TRBD2. The V and J ends lost 6 bases and 0 bases, in that order; junction bases with no gene match: 3. This CDR3 comprises 17 residues. Germline CDR1 reads MNHEY; CDR2 reads SVGEGT. In DNA, the CDR3 is TGTGCCAGCAGAAGGACTAGCGGGGTCTCTGGGGCCAACGTCCTGACTTTC. Translated, it gives CASRRTSGVSGANVLTF.

This clonotype was detected a few times. The chain has TRBV7-8 and TRBJ2-2, with 10 bases lining up with TRBD2. Germline assignment: CDR1 SGHVS and CDR2 FQNEAQ. The CDR3 covers 17 residues. After removal of 2 bases from V and 7 bases from J, the junction contained 10 bases not matched to a gene. The CDR3 coding sequence is TGTGCCAGCAGCTTAAAAGCGGGGGGGCTGGATGTCGGGGAGCTGTTTTTT. Encoded protein: CASSLKAGGLDVGELFF.

This clonotype was counted ten times or more. This chain uses TRBV12-3 or TRBV12-4 with TRBJ1-4; TRBD1 might be the D (5 bases). This CDR3 is 13 amino acids long. The V gene lost 2 bases and the J gene lost 7 bases, with 8 bases spanning the gap. CDR3 residues: CASSLQGREKLFF. As DNA, the CDR3 is TGTGCCAGCAGTTTACAGGGCCGTGAAAAACTGTTTTTT.

Regarding this clonotype: This sequence may be a read error, since a much larger clone differs from it by one base. This sequence joins TRBV7-9 and TRBJ1-1; D perhaps matches TRBD1 (5 bases). V was pared by 9 bases and J by 11 bases, with 13 bases between. CDR1 and CDR2 from the germline V gene are SEHNR and FQNEAQ (reference sequence). The CDR3 covers 10 residues. This chain's CDR3 is CARDIGDAFF. For the CDR3, the DNA is TGTGCCAGGGATATCGGGGACGCTTTCTTT.

Ten or more counts support this clonotype. The V and J genes are TRBV2 and TRBJ1-1; D not resolved. V shed 8 bases and J shed 0 bases, with 4 bases lying between them. Germline V CDR1 and CDR2: SNHLY, FYNNEI. This CDR3 is built from 11 residues. For the CDR3, the DNA is TGTGCCAGCGTCCTGAACACTGAAGCTTTCTTT. Protein sequence: CASVLNTEAFF.

The chain links TRBV5-8 to TRBJ1-4; D may be TRBD1 (6 bases). CDR1 SGHTS and CDR2 YDEGEE come from the germline V gene. This CDR3 has 15 residues. Trimming removed 0 bases from V and 6 bases from J, with 12 bases in between. CDR3 coding DNA: TGTGCCAGCAGCTTGGAGGGGGGCCGGGATGAAAAACTGTTTTTT. This encodes CASSLEGGRDEKLFF.

This clonotype was recorded many times. The chain carries TRBV6-5 and TRBJ1-2, with a possible D match to TRBD1 (5 bases). CDR1 and CDR2 from the germline V gene are MNHEY and SVGAGI. The CDR3 is made up of 14 amino acids. The V and J ends lost 5 bases and 0 bases respectively, with 10 bases between them. DNA for the CDR3: TGTGCCAGCAGTCAGCAGGGAACTAACTATGGCTACACCTTC. Its translation: CASSQQGTNYGYTF.

At least ten counts were recorded for this clonotype. This rearrangement joins TRBV9 to TRBJ1-6; 7 bases are shared with TRBD1. This CDR3 has 15 amino acids. J gave up 7 bases and V 3 bases, and 7 bases lay outside the gene matches. Germline assignment: CDR1 SGDLS and CDR2 YYNGEE. CDR3 DNA sequence: TGTGCCAGCAGCGCAAAGGGGGCAGCGAATTCACCCCTCCACTTT. Protein sequence: CASSAKGAANSPLHF. The full variable domain, in which reference TRBV9 and TRBJ1-6 provide the parts outside the CDR3, is DSGVTQTPKHLITATGQRVTLRCSPRSGDLSVYWYQQSLDQGLQFLIQYYNGEERAKGNILERFSAQQFPDLHSELNLSSLELGDSALYFCASSAKGAANSPLHFGNGTRLTVT.

The sample holds many counts of this clonotype. A junction boundary mismatches the germline segment, possibly from a read error. The chain is built from TRBV15 and TRBJ2-5, with D maybe TRBD1 (6 bases). The CDR3 covers 14 residues. Germline V CDR1 and CDR2: LNHNV, YYDKDF (reference sequence). The CDR3 sequence is CATGRGPLQETQYF. In nucleotides, the CDR3 is TGTGCCACCGGCAGGGGCCCCCTCCAAGAGACCCAGTACTTC.

Many counts were recorded for this clonotype. The chain employs TRBV5-1 and TRBJ2-1; 12 bases align to TRBD2. Trimming took 2 bases from V and 6 from J; bases not matched to a gene: 9. Germline V CDR1 and CDR2: SGHRS, YFSETQ. The length of the CDR3 is 17 residues. The CDR3 region has the DNA TGCGCCAGCAGCTTTGAATCTAGCGGGGGGGCGAGCAATGAGCAGTTCTTC. Residues: CASSFESSGGASNEQFF.

This clonotype was picked up many times. This chain connects TRBV4-1 to TRBJ2-1, with TRBD1 matching over 7 bases. The ends lost 3 bases at V and 8 bases at J; junction bases unmatched: 10. The CDR3 has 15 amino acids. Per germline, CDR1 MGHRA and CDR2 YSYEKL. The CDR3 DNA follows: TGCGCCAGCAGCCACCGGGACAGTAGTAGGGATGAGCAGTTCTTC. Its protein is CASSHRDSSRDEQFF.